The entry that follows covers one T cell receptor (beta chain) sequence. The source of the sample is a study of blood T cell repertoires in COVID-19. Across the whole study: Samples came from the United States, Italy and Spain, spanning acute and convalescent COVID-19. In each case, the material was cDNA or gDNA derived from T cells, B-cell-depleted T cells, or PBMCs.

Per the study methods: Nucleated cell counts were estimated from reference gene primer amplification. Here immunoSEQ multiplex PCR was the method, and the copy in TCRdb shows in-frame clones only, minus some. Clone size and V and J calls were adopted from that table, with D and trimming inferred from the DNA. The table includes about 120,000 clones, over 75% detected once. Trimming shortened V by 5 bases and J by 5 bases, and 16 bases separated the two germline ends. Per the germline V gene, CDR1 is SGHVS and CDR2 is FQNEAQ. CDR3 length equals 14 residues. The clonotype originates from an older woman who had recovered from COVID-19. This rearrangement joins TRBV7-8 to TRBJ2-7; D is unresolved. The source material was peripheral blood. CDR3 in DNA: TGTGCCAGCAGCCGAGATCAGGTAACTCACGAGCAGTACTTC. Protein product: CASSRDQVTHEQYF.